This record looks at one TCR beta chain sequence and its context. CDR3 length: 14 residues. Germline CDR1 SGHRS, CDR2 YFSETQ. J was trimmed by 1 base and V by 2 bases; bases with no gene match: 0. Sequencing used immunoSEQ multiplex PCR; TCRdb keeps in-frame clones, though not all of them. The sample lists around 22,000 clones; approximately 91% were seen once. The data belong to a study of T cell changes during pregnancy in multiple sclerosis. The starting material was CD4+ T cells from peripheral blood mononuclear cells, obtained after pregnancy. The TCR comes from a female donor in good health, enrolled as a control in a pregnancy study. V gene TRBV5-1 combines with J gene TRBJ1-3, with 7 bases fitting TRBD1. This CDR3 reads CASSLQGSGNTIYF. CDR3 nucleotide sequence: TGCGCCAGCAGCTTACAGGGGTCTGGAAACACCATATATTTT.